A selection of T cell receptor beta chains follows, all from one sample in a study of cytomegalovirus exposure and HLA in healthy donors. Using immunoSEQ multiplex PCR, the repertoire was profiled, and TCRdb retains in-frame clones only, with some absent. The data show some 120,000 clones, roughly four fifths seen once. The specimen sequenced was PBMCs. The receptors here all came from a male donor in good health and CMV-seropositive. The CDR3 runs from the conserved cysteine through the conserved F or W. The D gene is left open where the match is weak. Not every row has a clone size; where given, it reads once, few, many or a size class.

j_call: TRBJ2-3
clone_size: NA
cdr3_length: 12
d_call: NA
v_call: TRBV2
cdr3_nt: TGTGCCAGCAGTGTCGAGACAGATACGCAGTATTTT
cdr3_aa: CASSVETDTQYF

j_call: TRBJ2-7
clone_size: NA
cdr3_length: 15
d_call: NA
v_call: TRBV12-2
cdr3_nt: TGTGCAAGTCACCAAGTCCAGGGGTCCATCTACGAGCAGTACTTC
cdr3_aa: CASHQVQGSIYEQYF

j_call: TRBJ2-1
clone_size: NA
cdr3_length: 14
d_call: TRBD1
v_call: TRBV19
cdr3_nt: TGTGCCAGTAGTTTCACAGGGGGCCTTAAAGAGCAGTTCTTC
cdr3_aa: CASSFTGGLKEQFF

j_call: TRBJ2-1
clone_size: NA
cdr3_length: 13
d_call: TRBD2
v_call: TRBV19
cdr3_nt: TGTGCCAGTGGACTAGCGGGAATGAGTGAGCAGTTCTTC
cdr3_aa: CASGLAGMSEQFF

j_call: TRBJ2-1
clone_size: NA
cdr3_length: 17
d_call: TRBD2
v_call: TRBV7-3
cdr3_nt: TGTGCCAGCAGCCACCCGTATGGTAGCGGGGCCTACAATGAGCAGTTCTTC
cdr3_aa: CASSHPYGSGAYNEQFF

j_call: TRBJ2-7
clone_size: NA
cdr3_length: 14
d_call: NA
v_call: TRBV29-1
cdr3_nt: TGCAGCGTTGATACAGCGGGCCTGGGCTACGAGCAGTACTTC
cdr3_aa: CSVDTAGLGYEQYF

j_call: TRBJ2-2
clone_size: NA
cdr3_length: 16
d_call: TRBD2
v_call: TRBV7-2
cdr3_nt: TGTGCCAGCAGCTTAATCGGACTAGCGAACACCGGGGAGCTGTTTTTT
cdr3_aa: CASSLIGLANTGELFF

j_call: TRBJ2-1
clone_size: once
cdr3_length: 14
d_call: NA
v_call: TRBV15
cdr3_nt: TGTGCCACCAGCAGAGAAAGTGGGCGTAATGAGCAGTTCTTC
cdr3_aa: CATSRESGRNEQFF

j_call: TRBJ2-6
clone_size: NA
cdr3_length: 18
d_call: TRBD1
v_call: TRBV28
cdr3_nt: TGTGCCAGCAGTTTCCCCGGACAGGGACGCCCTGGGGCCAACGTCCTGACTTTC
cdr3_aa: CASSFPGQGRPGANVLTF

j_call: TRBJ1-5
clone_size: NA
cdr3_length: 12
d_call: NA
v_call: TRBV28
cdr3_nt: TGTGCCAGCAGTTTATGGGGAGGGCCCCAGCATTTT
cdr3_aa: CASSLWGGPQHF

j_call: TRBJ2-7
clone_size: NA
cdr3_length: 16
d_call: NA
v_call: TRBV27
cdr3_nt: TGTGCCAGCAGCCCCCTTGGCAGGGCGCGGGGGCTCGAGCAGTACTTC
cdr3_aa: CASSPLGRARGLEQYF

j_call: TRBJ1-3
clone_size: NA
cdr3_length: 16
d_call: NA
v_call: TRBV30
cdr3_nt: TGTGCCTGGAGTCCCACTCGACGGAGCTCTGGAAACACCATATATTTT
cdr3_aa: CAWSPTRRSSGNTIYF

j_call: TRBJ2-2
clone_size: once
cdr3_length: 16
d_call: TRBD2
v_call: TRBV11-3
cdr3_nt: TGTGCCAGCAGCCGGGAGGGCGGCGGAGTCACCGGGGAGCTGTTTTTT
cdr3_aa: CASSREGGGVTGELFF

j_call: TRBJ2-6
clone_size: once
cdr3_length: 15
d_call: NA
v_call: TRBV19
cdr3_nt: TGTGCCAGTAGTATAGCAGGGGATGGGGCCAACGTCCTGACTTTC
cdr3_aa: CASSIAGDGANVLTF

j_call: TRBJ1-3
clone_size: NA
cdr3_length: 16
d_call: TRBD1
v_call: TRBV6-4
cdr3_nt: TGTGCCAGGATAGACAGGGGGCATAGCTCTGGAAACACCATATATTTT
cdr3_aa: CARIDRGHSSGNTIYF